These 30 T cell receptor beta chains share one sample of origin, sequenced in a study of CD8+CD57+ T cells in acquired aplastic anemia. Both TCR beta VDJ combination and CDR3 sequence profiling were carried out. Genomic DNA was the template for this profiling. TCRdb fed the reads into MiXCR, producing one record per CDR3 protein. The data hold around 33,000 distinct CDR3 sequences, with around 80% observed a single time. Sequenced: sorted CD4+, CD8+, or CD8+CD57+ T cells (not recorded which) from PBMCs. The source of these receptors is a human donor in good health, serving as a control.

The chain recombines TRBV15 with TRBJ2-3, with 9 bases matching TRBD2. Looked up from germline, CDR1 is LNHNV and CDR2 is YYDKDF (reference sequence). Trimming took 3 bases from V and 1 from J; bases not matched to a gene: 2. The CDR3 sequence is 15 residues long. CDR3 in amino acids: CATSSQRGGTDTQYF. CDR3 coding DNA: TGTGCCACCAGCAGCCAGCGGGGGGGCACAGATACGCAGTATTTT.

Regarding this clonotype: A read error may produce the germline difference seen at one junction end. The chain uses TRBV7-2 and TRBJ1-1; D may be TRBD1 (5 bases). The length of the CDR3 is 15 residues. Germline V CDR1 and CDR2: SGHTA, FQGNSA. CDR3 sequence (DNA): TGCGCAAGCAGCGTAGGCGTGATGGAGGGGACTGAAGCTTTCTTT. It translates to CASSVGVMEGTEAFF.

By share of the sample, this clonotype is large (0.1 to 1%). This rearrangement joins TRBV25-1 to TRBJ2-7; D not resolved. CDR3 length: 15 amino acids. Germline CDR1 and CDR2: MGHDK and SYGVNS. The V and J ends lost 1 base and 0 bases respectively, with 10 bases between them. The CDR3 protein is CASSESVKDSYEQYF. CDR3 bases: TGTGCCAGCAGTGAATCGGTGAAGGACTCCTACGAGCAGTACTTC.

J is TRBJ1-4 and V is TRBV19; maybe TRBD1 (5 bases). V dropped 9 bases and J dropped 8 bases, with 16 bases sitting between them. The CDR3 runs 13 residues. The germline V gene encodes CDR1 LNHDA and CDR2 SQIVND (reference sequence). CDR3: CASQSRAGEKLFF. CDR3 in DNA: TGTGCCAGCCAATCCAGGGCGGGAGAAAAACTGTTTTTT.

The genes are TRBV24-1 and TRBJ2-7; a possible D gene is TRBD1 (5 bases). In germline, CDR1 is KGHDR, CDR2 SFDVKD. V lost 5 bases to trimming and J lost 0 bases, with 10 bases between them. This CDR3 is 14 amino acids long. The CDR3 DNA reads TGTGCCACCAGTGCCAGGGAAAGCTCCTACGAGCAGTACTTC. It translates to CATSARESSYEQYF.

V is TRBV10-3 and J is TRBJ1-1, with 7 bases matching TRBD1. This CDR3 is built from 13 residues. Germline V gives CDR1 ENHRY, CDR2 SYGVKD. The V segment lost 6 bases and the J segment 6 bases; nucleotides outside the gene matches: 7. The CDR3 DNA sequence: TGTGCCATCAGCGGGACAGCGCCTTCTGAAGCTTTCTTT. Translated, it gives CAISGTAPSEAFF.

The chain has TRBV20-1 and TRBJ1-5; 7 nucleotides line up with TRBD1. The germline gives CDR1 DFQATT, CDR2 SNEGSKA (reference sequence). This CDR3 has 15 residues. With 4 bases clipped from V and 3 bases from J, the junction kept 9 bases outside the gene matches. Here the CDR3 reads CSAIRQGGNNQPQHF. DNA for the CDR3: TGCAGTGCTATTAGACAGGGCGGTAACAATCAGCCCCAGCATTTT.

This clonotype was seen ten or more times. The rearrangement joins TRBV13 to TRBJ2-5; perhaps D is TRBD1 or TRBD2 (5 bases each). Trimming took off 3 bases at V and 5 bases at J, with 19 bases between the two ends. In germline, CDR1 is PRHDT, CDR2 FYEKMQ (reference sequence). This CDR3 has 16 residues. The CDR3 here is CASSLSRGASEETQYF. The CDR3 DNA follows: TGTGCCAGCAGCTTGTCCCGAGGGGCCTCTGAGGAGACCCAGTACTTC.

The chain recombines TRBV24-1 with TRBJ2-7; D is undetermined. This CDR3 has 12 amino acids. Trimming took off 1 base at V and 5 bases at J, with 5 bases between the two ends. Germline V lookup: CDR1 KGHDR, CDR2 SFDVKD. CDR3 nucleotide sequence: TGTGCCACCAGTGATTTCCCCCACGAGCAGTACGTC. This codes for CATSDFPHEQYV.

Regarding this clonotype: One end of the junction does not line up with germline, which may come from a read error. The chain links TRBV9 to TRBJ1-1, with D hard to call. The CDR3 loop spans 15 amino acids. CDR1 is SGDLS, CDR2 YYNGEE, per germline. CDR3 bases: TGTGCCAGCAGCGTAGAACTAGCGGGGAACAATGAAGCTTTCTTT. Translated, it gives CASSVELAGNNEAFF.

This clonotype was recorded a few times. The J gene is TRBJ1-2, the V gene TRBV2; TRBD1 matches 7 bases. The CDR3 has 12 residues. V lost 6 bases to trimming and J lost 6 bases; unmatched junction nucleotides: 4. Germline V lookup: CDR1 SNHLY, CDR2 FYNNEI. The CDR3 region has the DNA TGTGCCAGCAGCTTAACAGGGGATGGCTACACCTTC. Encoded protein: CASSLTGDGYTF.

This clonotype was detected once. V usage is TRBV29-1 and J usage is TRBJ1-2; no definite D call. Per the germline V gene, CDR1 is SQVTM and CDR2 is ANQGSEA. This CDR3 spans 15 amino acids. The ends were cut back, 3 bases at V and 2 bases at J, with 16 bases in the middle. This CDR3 is CSVDTVGRENYGYTF. In DNA form, the CDR3 reads TGCAGCGTTGACACTGTTGGGAGGGAGAACTATGGCTACACCTTC.

The chain has TRBV7-9 and TRBJ1-2; D not certain. Between the trimmed V and J ends, which lost 6 bases and 4 bases, there was a span of 12 bases. Germline CDR1 SEHNR, CDR2 FQNEAQ (reference sequence). This CDR3 has 13 residues. In DNA, the CDR3 is TGTGCCAGCAGGAAGGGTACTTCCTATGGCTACACCTTC. Protein product: CASRKGTSYGYTF.

This clonotype was counted once. The chain carries TRBV7-9 and TRBJ1-4; 9 bases line up with TRBD1. Germline CDR1 SEHNR, CDR2 FQNEAQ (reference sequence). Unmatched junction bases numbered 8, after V lost 4 bases and J lost 8 bases. This CDR3 is built from 15 residues. The CDR3 DNA reads as TGTGCCAGCAGCTCTAGCGGGGGACAGGGCGAAAAACTGTTTTTT. It translates to CASSSSGGQGEKLFF.

The chain carries TRBV2 and TRBJ1-6, with D uncertain. Trimming removed 6 bases from V and 7 bases from J, with 10 bases in between. The CDR3 spans 13 residues. Germline lookup yields CDR1 SNHLY and CDR2 FYNNEI. CDR3 nucleotide sequence: TGTGCCAGCAGGCCTGGGCGAAATTCACCCCTCCACTTT. It is translated as CASRPGRNSPLHF. The full variable domain, its missing parts supplied by reference TRBV2 and TRBJ1-6, is EPEVTQTPSHQVTQMGQEVILRCVPISNHLYFYWYRQILGQKVEFLVSFYNNEISEKSEIFDDQFSVERPDGSNFTLKIRSTKLEDSAMYFCASRPGRNSPLHFGNGTRLTVT.

V is TRBV11-3 and J is TRBJ1-2; 8 bases map to TRBD1. The CDR3 has 13 residues. Per the germline V gene, CDR1 is SGHNT and CDR2 is YENEEA. J lost 7 bases, V lost 6 bases, and 7 bases had no gene match. DNA of the CDR3: TGTGCCAGCAGTGCGGGACAGGAAAGTGGCTACACCTTC. Amino acids: CASSAGQESGYTF.

The sample holds a few counts of this clonotype. V is TRBV11-1 and J is TRBJ2-3; tentatively, D is TRBD1 or TRBD2 (6 bases each). V was shortened by 1 base and J by 6 bases, with 14 bases between the two germline ends. This CDR3 is 15 amino acids long. Per germline, CDR1 SGHAT and CDR2 FQDESV (reference sequence). CDR3 region: CASSLVGGGSDTQYF. In DNA form, the CDR3 reads TGTGCCAGCAGCTTAGTAGGAGGGGGATCCGATACGCAGTATTTT.

CDR3 DNA: TGTGCCAGTAGTATCGGGACAGGCGGGATCAATCAGCCCCAGCATTTT. Protein sequence: CASSIGTGGINQPQHF. This rearrangement joins TRBV19 to TRBJ1-5; 8 nucleotides match TRBD1. This CDR3 has 16 amino acids. V shed 3 bases and J 3 bases; nucleotides not matched to a gene: 7. Germline CDR1 is LNHDA and CDR2 is SQIVND (reference sequence).

This clonotype is labeled medium-sized (0.01 to 0.1%). The gene calls are TRBV19 and TRBJ1-4; D is uncertain. The CDR3 totals 15 residues. Looked up from germline, CDR1 is LNHDA and CDR2 is SQIVND (reference sequence). V was cut by 1 base and J by 4 bases, with 10 bases left in between. CDR3 in amino acids: CASSIGETGNEKLFF. CDR3 sequence (DNA): TGTGCCAGTAGTATAGGGGAGACGGGTAATGAAAAACTGTTTTTT.

This chain uses TRBV15 with TRBJ2-6; D is unresolved. V dropped 0 bases and J dropped 0 bases, with 3 bases sitting between them. The germline CDR1 and CDR2 sequences are LNHNV and YYDKDF (reference sequence). The CDR3 sequence is 15 residues long. This CDR3 is CATSRESSGANVLTF. The CDR3 nucleotides read TGTGCCACCAGCAGAGAGAGCTCTGGGGCCAACGTCCTGACTTTC.

This clonotype was recorded only once. The CDR3 DNA follows: TGTGCCAGCAGAGTCCCGAGCTACGAGCAGTTCTTC. It translates to CASRVPSYEQFF. The chain recombines TRBV6-4 with TRBJ2-1; no reliable D call. The CDR3 is made up of 12 amino acids. V dropped 6 bases and J dropped 10 bases, with 13 bases sitting between them. The germline V gene encodes CDR1 MRHNA and CDR2 SNTAGT.

The chain joins TRBV10-2 to TRBJ2-7, with 8 bases identical to TRBD1. The V and J ends lost 8 bases and 3 bases, in that order; junction bases with no gene match: 6. The CDR3 is made up of 13 amino acids. Germline V gene lookup returns CDR1 WSHSY and CDR2 SAAADI. The CDR3 spells CASQGTGYYEQYF. CDR3 bases: TGCGCCAGCCAAGGGACAGGCTACTACGAGCAGTACTTC.

This clonotype came up a few times. The genes are TRBV9 and TRBJ1-2; D ambiguous. Germline V CDR1 and CDR2: SGDLS, YYNGEE. The CDR3 has 10 amino acids. The germline V and J ends were trimmed by 3 bases and 8 bases, with 5 bases remaining between them. The CDR3 here is CASSGGGYTF. The DNA of the CDR3 is TGTGCCAGCAGCGGTGGCGGCTACACCTTC.

The chain recombines TRBV20-1 with TRBJ2-7, with D perhaps assigned TRBD1 or TRBD2 (6 bases each). The ends were cut back, 3 bases at V and 2 bases at J, with 11 bases in the middle. Germline V lookup: CDR1 DFQATT, CDR2 SNEGSKA (reference sequence). The CDR3 has 13 residues. CDR3 sequence reads: CSASGGLTYEQYF. Written as DNA, the CDR3 is TGCAGTGCTAGCGGGGGCCTCACCTACGAGCAGTACTTC.

The genes are TRBV20-1 and TRBJ1-2; D possibly corresponds to TRBD1 (5 bases). V was cut by 4 bases and J by 8 bases, with 17 bases left in between. The CDR3 length is 13 residues. CDR1 DFQATT and CDR2 SNEGSKA come from the germline V gene (reference sequence). The DNA for the CDR3 is TGCAGTGCTAATCAGGGCACGATGATGGGCTACACCTTC. It translates to CSANQGTMMGYTF.

In this sample, this clonotype turned up once. Germline and junction disagree at one end, which may indicate a read error. The V call is TRBV10-2, the J call TRBJ2-5, with D maybe TRBD1 (5 bases). The germline gives CDR1 WSHSY, CDR2 SAAADI. The CDR3 covers 14 residues. The CDR3 here is CASSETVRKETQYF. In DNA form, the CDR3 reads TGTGCCAGCAGCGAGACAGTTCGCAAAGAGACCCAGTACTTC.

The J gene is TRBJ1-2, the V gene TRBV19; TRBD1 matches 9 bases. The V gene end was trimmed by 8 bases and the J gene end by 4 bases; junction bases not matched to a gene: 11. The CDR3 spans 15 residues. CDR1 LNHDA and CDR2 SQIVND come from the germline V gene (reference sequence). The CDR3 nucleotides read TGTGCCAGTGAAGGACAGGGGTATAGGGCCTATGGCTACACCTTC. It encodes CASEGQGYRAYGYTF.

J is TRBJ1-3 and V is TRBV9, with D perhaps TRBD1 (6 bases). Germline CDR1 SGDLS, CDR2 YYNGEE. The CDR3 loop spans 16 amino acids. The germline V and J ends were trimmed by 1 base and 2 bases, with 13 bases remaining between them. CDR3 DNA sequence: TGTGCCAGCAGCGTACCGGGGGGCCGGACTGGAAACACCATATATTTT. Translating gives CASSVPGGRTGNTIYF.

The CDR3 here is CSARPGTGGGYEQYF. CDR3 nucleotide sequence: TGCAGTGCTAGACCCGGGACAGGGGGCGGCTACGAGCAGTACTTC. This chain connects TRBV20-1 to TRBJ2-4; 12 bases match TRBD1. The J call may be incorrect, as the DNA end agrees better with TRBJ2-7. The length of the CDR3 is 15 residues. Germline V CDR1 and CDR2: DFQATT, SNEGSKA (reference sequence).

The chain joins TRBV15 to TRBJ2-7; D might be TRBD1 (5 bases). V was pared by 4 bases and J by 1 base, with 17 bases between. Per the germline V gene, CDR1 is LNHNV and CDR2 is YYDKDF (reference sequence). The CDR3 loop spans 16 amino acids. For the CDR3, the DNA is TGTGCCACCAGCACCTCTCGAAACAGGTTATCCTACGAGCAGTACTTC. Amino acids: CATSTSRNRLSYEQYF.